This T cell receptor (beta chain) was captured in a study of blood T cell repertoires in COVID-19. Study as a whole: The United States, Italy and Spain supplied acute and convalescent COVID-19 samples. The cDNA or gDNA used as material had been derived from T cells, B-cell-depleted T cells, or PBMCs.

From germline, CDR1 is LNHDA and CDR2 SQIVND (reference sequence). The CDR3 is 17 amino acids. Trimming shortened V by 4 bases and J by 0 bases, and 13 bases separated the two germline ends. Repertoires were generated with immunoSEQ multiplex PCR, while TCRdb's copy carries only in-frame clones and drops some. The sample shows 150,000 to 200,000 clones, about 80% of them seen only once. This sequence joins TRBV19 and TRBJ2-6; D might be TRBD2 (6 bases). Sequencing used peripheral blood. The source of this sequence is a human donor with acute or convalescent COVID-19. The donor label of this sample is uncertain. The CDR3 DNA reads as TGTGCCAGTAGTAAGACTAGGACCCGCTCTGGGGCCAACGTCCTGACTTTC. Translated: CASSKTRTRSGANVLTF.